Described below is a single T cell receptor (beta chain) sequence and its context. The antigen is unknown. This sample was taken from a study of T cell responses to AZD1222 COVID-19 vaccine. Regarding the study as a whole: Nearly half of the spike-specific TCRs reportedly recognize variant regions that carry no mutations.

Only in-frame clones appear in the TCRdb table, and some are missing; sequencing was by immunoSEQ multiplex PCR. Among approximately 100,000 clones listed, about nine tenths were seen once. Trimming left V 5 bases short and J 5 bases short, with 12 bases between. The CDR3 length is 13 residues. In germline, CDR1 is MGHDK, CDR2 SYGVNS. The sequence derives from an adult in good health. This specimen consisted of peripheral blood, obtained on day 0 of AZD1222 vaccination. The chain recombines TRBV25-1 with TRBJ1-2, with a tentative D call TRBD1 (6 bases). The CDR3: CASSRTVSYGYTF. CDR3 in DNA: TGTGCCAGCAGTAGGACAGTATCGTATGGCTACACCTTC.